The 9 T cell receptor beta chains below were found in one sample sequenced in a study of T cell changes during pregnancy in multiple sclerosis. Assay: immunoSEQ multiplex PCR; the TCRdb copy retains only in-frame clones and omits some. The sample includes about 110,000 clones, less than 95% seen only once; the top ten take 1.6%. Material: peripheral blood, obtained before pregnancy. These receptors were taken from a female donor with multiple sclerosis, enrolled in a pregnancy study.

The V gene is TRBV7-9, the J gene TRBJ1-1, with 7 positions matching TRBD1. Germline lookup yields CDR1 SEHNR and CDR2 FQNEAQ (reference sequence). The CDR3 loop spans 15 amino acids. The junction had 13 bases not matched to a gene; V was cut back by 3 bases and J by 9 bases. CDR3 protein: CASSLGGQQKNKAFF. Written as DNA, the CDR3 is TGTGCCAGCAGCTTGGGGGGACAGCAAAAAAACAAAGCTTTCTTT. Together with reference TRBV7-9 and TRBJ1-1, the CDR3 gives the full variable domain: DTGVSQNPRHKITKRGQNVTFRCDPISEHNRLYWYRQTLGQGPEFLTYFQNEAQLEKSRLLSDRFSAERPKGSFSTLEIQRTEQGDSAMYLCASSLGGQQKNKAFFGQGTRLTVV.

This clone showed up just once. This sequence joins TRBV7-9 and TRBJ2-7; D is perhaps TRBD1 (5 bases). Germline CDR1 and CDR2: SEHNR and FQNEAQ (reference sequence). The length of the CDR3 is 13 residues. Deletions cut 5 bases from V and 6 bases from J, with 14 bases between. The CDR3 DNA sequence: TGTGCCAGCAGCACAGGTATGAAAGCCGAGCAGTACTTC. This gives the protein CASSTGMKAEQYF.

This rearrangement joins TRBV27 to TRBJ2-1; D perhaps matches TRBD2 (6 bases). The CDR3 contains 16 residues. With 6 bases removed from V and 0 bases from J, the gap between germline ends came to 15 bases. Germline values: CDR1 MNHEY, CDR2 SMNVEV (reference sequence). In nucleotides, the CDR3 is TGTGCCAGCAGGATCCATAGCGGAGACTCCTACAATGAGCAGTTCTTC. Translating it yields CASRIHSGDSYNEQFF.

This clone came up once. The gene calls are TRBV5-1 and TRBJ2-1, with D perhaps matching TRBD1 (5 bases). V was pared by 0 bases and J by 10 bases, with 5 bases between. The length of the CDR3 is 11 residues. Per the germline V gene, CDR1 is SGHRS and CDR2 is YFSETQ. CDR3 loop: CASSLGTEQFF. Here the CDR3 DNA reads TGCGCCAGCAGCTTGGGGACAGAGCAGTTCTTC.

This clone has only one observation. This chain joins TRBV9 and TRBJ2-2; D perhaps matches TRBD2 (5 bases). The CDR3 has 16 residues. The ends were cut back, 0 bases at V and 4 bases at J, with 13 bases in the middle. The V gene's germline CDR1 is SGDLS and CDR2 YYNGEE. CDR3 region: CASSVGAREGTGELFF. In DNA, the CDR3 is TGTGCCAGCAGCGTAGGGGCACGGGAAGGCACCGGGGAGCTGTTTTTT.

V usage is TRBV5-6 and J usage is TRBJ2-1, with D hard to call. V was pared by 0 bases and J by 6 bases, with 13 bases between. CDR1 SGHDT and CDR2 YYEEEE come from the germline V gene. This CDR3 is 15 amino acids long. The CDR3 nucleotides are TGTGCCAGCAGCTTGGATTTAGCCCCTTTCAATGAGCAGTTCTTC. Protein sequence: CASSLDLAPFNEQFF.

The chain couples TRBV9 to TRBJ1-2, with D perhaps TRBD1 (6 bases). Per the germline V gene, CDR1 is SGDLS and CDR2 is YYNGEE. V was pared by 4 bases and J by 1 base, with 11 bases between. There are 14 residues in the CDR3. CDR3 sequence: CASSFGQINYGYTF. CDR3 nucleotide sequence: TGTGCCAGCAGCTTTGGACAGATTAACTATGGCTACACCTTC.

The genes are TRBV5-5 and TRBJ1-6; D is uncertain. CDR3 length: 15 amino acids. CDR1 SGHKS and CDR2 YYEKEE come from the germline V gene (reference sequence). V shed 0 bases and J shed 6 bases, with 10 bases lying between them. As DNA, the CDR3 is TGTGCCAGCAGCTTGGATGAGGTTATTAATTCACCCCTCCACTTT. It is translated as CASSLDEVINSPLHF.

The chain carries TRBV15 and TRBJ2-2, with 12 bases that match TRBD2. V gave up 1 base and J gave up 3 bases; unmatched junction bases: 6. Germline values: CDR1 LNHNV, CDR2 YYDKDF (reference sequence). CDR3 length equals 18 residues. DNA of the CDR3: TGTGCCACCAGCAGAGTCCTAGCGGGAGGGCCGGACACCGGGGAGCTGTTTTTT. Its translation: CATSRVLAGGPDTGELFF.